Shown below are 19 T cell receptor beta chains from a single sample sequenced in a study of cytomegalovirus exposure and HLA in healthy donors. PCR employed 60 Vbeta and 13 Jbeta primers. The protocol was immunoSEQ multiplex PCR, while the TCRdb copy is restricted to in-frame clones and leaves out a portion. Counted here are around 150,000 clones, under 80% occurring once; the ten biggest clones make up roughly 2%. The specimen sequenced was PBMCs. These TCRs come from a female donor in good health and CMV-seronegative.

The V call is TRBV4-1, the J call TRBJ2-2, with a possible D match to TRBD1 (6 bases). The CDR3 is made up of 16 amino acids. Trimming left V 3 bases short and J 3 bases short, with 14 bases between. The germline gives CDR1 MGHRA, CDR2 YSYEKL. This chain's CDR3 is CASSQVQGSHTGELFF. The CDR3 nucleotides read TGCGCCAGCAGCCAGGTACAGGGATCGCACACCGGGGAGCTGTTTTTT.

The J gene is TRBJ1-2, the V gene TRBV6-1; D remains unclear. Germline CDR1 reads MNHNS; CDR2 reads SASEGT. Trimming removed 10 bases from V and 4 bases from J, with 13 bases in between. The CDR3 is 12 amino acids. CDR3 sequence: CATTGTVYGYTF. The CDR3 DNA sequence: TGTGCCACAACGGGAACAGTCTATGGCTACACCTTC.

The gene calls are TRBV7-6 and TRBJ2-1; D uncertain. Germline CDR1 is SGHVS and CDR2 is FNYEAQ. The CDR3 consists of 11 residues. The V and J ends lost 5 bases and 9 bases respectively, with 8 bases between them. CDR3 residues: CASSHESEQFF. CDR3 in DNA: TGTGCCAGCAGCCATGAGTCTGAGCAGTTCTTC.

The chain joins TRBV19 to TRBJ1-5, with D possibly matching TRBD1 (6 bases). V shed 7 bases and J shed 1 base, with 11 bases lying between them. CDR1 LNHDA and CDR2 SQIVND come from the germline V gene (reference sequence). The CDR3 is made up of 14 amino acids. CDR3 in DNA: TGTGCCAGTAAAGCAGGGGTAAGCAATCAGCCCCAGCATTTT. Its translation: CASKAGVSNQPQHF.

The chain couples TRBV5-4 to TRBJ2-7; D perhaps matches TRBD2 (6 bases). V was shortened by 0 bases and J by 0 bases, with 10 bases between the two germline ends. Germline lookup yields CDR1 SGHNT and CDR2 YYREEE (reference sequence). CDR3 length: 15 amino acids. The DNA of the CDR3 is TGTGCCAGCAGCTTGGGGAGGGGAAGCTCCTACGAGCAGTACTTC. As protein: CASSLGRGSSYEQYF.

The chain recombines TRBV11-2 with TRBJ2-7; 9 positions match TRBD1. With 4 bases clipped from V and 8 bases from J, the junction kept 12 bases outside the gene matches. The CDR3 loop spans 15 amino acids. Germline CDR1 and CDR2: SGHAT and FQNNGV. The CDR3 bases are TGTGCCAGCAGCTCCCGGACAGGGGACTTTTTACAGCAGTACTTC. Its protein product is CASSSRTGDFLQQYF.

This clone has only a few counts. This rearrangement joins TRBV7-6 to TRBJ2-3; 9 bases align to TRBD1. This CDR3 has 16 amino acids. V dropped 1 base and J dropped 4; count of bases not matched to a gene: 6. CDR1 is SGHVS, CDR2 FNYEAQ, per germline. The CDR3 DNA reads as TGTGCCAGCAGCTTAGAGACAGGGGGTCTCGCAGATACGCAGTATTTT. This codes for CASSLETGGLADTQYF.

The chain combines TRBV5-6 with TRBJ1-4; 8 bases match TRBD1. This CDR3 region has 16 residues. The ends lost 3 bases at V and 8 bases at J; junction bases unmatched: 12. CDR1 and CDR2 (germline): SGHDT, YYEEEE. The CDR3 DNA reads as TGTGCCAGCAGCTACGGACAGGGACGGAGGTACGAAAAACTGTTTTTT. Its translation is CASSYGQGRRYEKLFF.

The V and J genes are TRBV7-8 and TRBJ2-1; D gene ambiguous. The CDR3 runs 15 residues. Germline V gene sequence: CDR1 SGHVS, CDR2 FQNEAQ. Trimming took off 1 base at V and 3 bases at J, with 10 bases between the two ends. The CDR3 nucleotides read TGTGCCAGCAGCTTAGAAGACAACGTCTACAATGAGCAGTTCTTC. Its translation: CASSLEDNVYNEQFF.

This CDR3 reads CAWSVPPGLPSGYTF. As DNA, the CDR3 is TGTGCCTGGAGTGTACCCCCTGGACTTCCCAGCGGCTACACCTTC. The J gene is TRBJ1-2, the V gene TRBV30; D call uncertain. CDR3 length equals 15 residues. Germline V gene data show CDR1 as GTSNPN and CDR2 as SVGIG (reference sequence). Trimming cost V 0 bases and J 8 bases, with 19 bases left between them.

The rearrangement joins TRBV29-1 to TRBJ1-1, with D hard to call. The CDR3 is 12 residues long. Trimming took off 7 bases at V and 4 bases at J, with 13 bases between the two ends. Germline loops: CDR1 SQVTM, CDR2 ANQGSEA. CDR3 residues: CSAKGAGTEAFF. The CDR3 coding sequence is TGCAGCGCAAAGGGAGCGGGCACTGAAGCTTTCTTT.

The chain has TRBV30 and TRBJ2-5; possibly TRBD1 for D (6 bases). The CDR3 is 15 amino acids. V gave up 0 bases and J gave up 1 base, with 12 bases separating them. Germline CDR1 and CDR2: GTSNPN and SVGIG (reference sequence). In DNA, the CDR3 is TGTGCCTGGAGTGTAAGGACAGCGTTCCAAGAGACCCAGTACTTC. It yields the protein CAWSVRTAFQETQYF. The whole variable domain, filled in from reference TRBV30 and TRBJ2-5, reads SQTIHQWPATLVQPVGSPLSLECTVEGTSNPNLYWYRQAAGRGLQLLFYSVGIGQISSEVPQNLSASRPQDRQFILSSKKLLLSDSGFYLCAWSVRTAFQETQYFGPGTRLLVL.

The rearrangement joins TRBV5-1 to TRBJ2-5; D perhaps matches TRBD2 (5 bases). Per the germline V gene, CDR1 is SGHRS and CDR2 is YFSETQ. Trimming took off 4 bases at V and 1 base at J, with 8 bases between the two ends. The CDR3 loop spans 13 amino acids. The CDR3: CASSPGSQETQYF. The CDR3 DNA reads as TGCGCCAGCAGCCCGGGGAGCCAAGAGACCCAGTACTTC.

The genes are TRBV5-1 and TRBJ1-3; the D is unclear. The germline gives CDR1 SGHRS, CDR2 YFSETQ. V lost 3 bases to trimming and J lost 3 bases, with 7 bases between them. This CDR3 region has 13 residues. The chain's CDR3 is CASSWLGGNTIYF. In DNA form, the CDR3 reads TGCGCCAGCAGCTGGCTTGGTGGAAACACCATATATTTT.

This clone was recorded a few times. V and J are TRBV5-1 and TRBJ1-1; TRBD1 matches 7 bases. V gave up 2 bases and J gave up 7 bases; unmatched junction bases: 17. This CDR3 region has 17 residues. The germline V gene has CDR1 SGHRS and CDR2 YFSETQ. The CDR3 DNA is TGCGCCAGCAGCTTTGTCACCGGGACAGACCGGAAAATTGAAGCTTTCTTT. It is translated as CASSFVTGTDRKIEAFF.

This chain links TRBV9 with TRBJ2-3; weak D call: TRBD2 (6 bases). In germline, CDR1 is SGDLS, CDR2 YYNGEE. The V and J ends lost 4 bases and 0 bases respectively, with 12 bases between them. The CDR3 is 15 residues long. This chain's CDR3 is CASSPGTYSTDTQYF. CDR3 coding DNA: TGTGCCAGCAGCCCGGGGACTTATAGCACAGATACGCAGTATTTT.

The chain has TRBV21-1 and TRBJ2-3; the listed D gene, TRBD1, was not tested against the DNA. TRBV21-1 is tagged as a pseudogene. This CDR3 spans 15 amino acids. The CDR3 spells CASSTSSGTADTQYF. CDR3 bases: TGTGCCAGCAGCACGTCGTCAGGGACAGCAGATACGCAGTATTTT.

This clone has more than one count but fewer than ten. The rearrangement joins TRBV13 to TRBJ2-7, with D tentatively TRBD1 (5 bases). Trimming pared 3 bases from V and 6 bases from J, leaving 15 bases between. The CDR3 covers 14 residues. Germline V lookup: CDR1 PRHDT, CDR2 FYEKMQ (reference sequence). The CDR3 DNA reads TGTGCCAGCAGCTTCTGGGGCGGACAATCCGAGCAGTACTTC. Translated, it gives CASSFWGGQSEQYF.

The chain joins TRBV11-2 to TRBJ2-1, with a tentative D call TRBD2 (7 bases). This CDR3 has 17 residues. The V end was cut by 5 bases, the J end by 0 bases, with 17 bases between. Germline loops: CDR1 SGHAT, CDR2 FQNNGV. DNA for the CDR3: TGTGCCAGCAGCGCCTCGGGGAGGGGGAGCTCCTACAATGAGCAGTTCTTC. Translation: CASSASGRGSSYNEQFF.